These 27 T cell receptor beta chains share one sample of origin, sequenced in a study of T cells in women clearing cervical HPV infection. Sequenced by immunoSEQ multiplex PCR; TCRdb stores in-frame clones only, minus some. The sample spans fewer than 40,000 clones; the ten largest clones claim under 8%. Sequenced sample: blood buffy coat. These receptors came from a woman aged 18-70 years with a cervical HPV16 infection that either progressed to CIN3+ or cleared (not recorded which).

In regard to this clone: Read coverage stops 3 residues before the CDR3 terminus; the germline J gene supplies the remainder. The chain carries TRBV7-8 and TRBJ2-2; possible D gene TRBD2, 5 bases. The CDR3 extends over 14 amino acids. The V end lost 6 bases, the J end lost 0 bases, and 8 bases lay between the germline ends. Germline V lookup: CDR1 SGHVS, CDR2 FQNEAQ. The chain's CDR3 is CASRDSPNTGELFF. Partial CDR3 DNA: TGTGCCAGCAGGGACTCCCCGAACACCGGGGAG.

A remark on this clone: The read halts 3 residues ahead of the CDR3 end, with the missing end drawn from the germline J gene. V usage is TRBV30 and J usage is TRBJ1-5; D is possibly TRBD1 (6 bases). The CDR3 totals 13 residues. Germline lookup yields CDR1 GTSNPN and CDR2 SVGIG (reference sequence). V lost 1 base, J lost 7 bases, and 11 bases lay in between. The DNA read from the CDR3 is TGTGCCTGGAGTGGGGACACTAACCAGCCC. It encodes CAWSGDTNQP. The complete CDR3 reads CAWSGDTNQPQHF.

With respect to this clone: With the read ending 3 residues before the CDR3 end, the germline J gene is used to fill in that end. J is TRBJ1-2 and V is TRBV12-5, with 10 bases lining up with TRBD1. The CDR3 runs to 16 residues. The V gene's germline CDR1 is LGHNT and CDR2 FRNRAP. CDR3 DNA, as far as it was read: TGTGCTAGTGGTTTGGGATACTCCGGGACAGGGGACGGC. Translating it yields CASGLGYSGTGDG. The entire CDR3 protein is CASGLGYSGTGDGYTF.

With regard to this clone: The CDR3 extends 3 residues past the end of the read, so its final part is completed from the germline J gene. The rearrangement uses TRBV20-1 and TRBJ2-3; 8 bases are a match to TRBD2. The germline gives CDR1 DFQATT, CDR2 SNEGSKA (reference sequence). Trimming cost V 6 bases and J 0 bases; bases outside gene matches: 14. The CDR3 contains 17 residues. The CDR3 DNA, read in part, is TGCAGTGCATCCCGGGAGGGCGGGGGGCCTAGCACAGATACG. As protein: CSASREGGGPSTDT. In full, the CDR3 is CSASREGGGPSTDTQYF.

On this clone: The CDR3 is cut off 3 residues early in the read; its end comes from the germline J gene. The chain recombines TRBV7-6 with TRBJ2-2, with 9 nucleotides matching TRBD1. This CDR3 contains 16 residues. From germline, CDR1 is SGHVS and CDR2 FNYEAQ. Germline trimming cut 4 bases from V and 5 bases from J; bases unmatched to any gene: 8. Incomplete CDR3 DNA: TGTGCCAGCAGCTCACAACAGGGGGCGGAAACCGGGGAG. Amino acid sequence: CASSSQQGAETGE. The entire CDR3 protein reads CASSSQQGAETGELFF.

Note on this clone: Coverage ceases 3 residues before the CDR3 finishes, and the germline J gene fills in the end. This chain uses TRBV11-1 with TRBJ2-1, with D perhaps matching TRBD1 (6 bases). V shed 1 base and J shed 9 bases, with 16 bases lying between them. The CDR3 extends over 15 amino acids. Germline V gene lookup returns CDR1 SGHAT and CDR2 FQDESV (reference sequence). CDR3 bases read: TGTGCCAGCAGCTTAGACAGGGTTGGGAACAGTGAG. As protein: CASSLDRVGNSE. The CDR3 in its entirety is CASSLDRVGNSEQFF.

Note on this clone: The read ends 3 residues early relative to the CDR3; the germline J gene fills the gap. The V call is TRBV5-1, the J call TRBJ2-6; 8 nucleotides match TRBD1. Germline values: CDR1 SGHRS, CDR2 YFSETQ. The CDR3 is 19 amino acids. Trimming removed 3 bases from V and 0 bases from J; junction bases left unmatched: 11. The CDR3 here is CASSSLMVGQGSGANVLTF. Partial CDR3 DNA: TGCGCCAGCAGCTCCCTGATGGTAGGACAGGGCTCTGGGGCCAACGTC.

About this clone: The DNA ends 3 residues before the CDR3 does, and the rest of the CDR3 is filled in from the germline J gene. This chain joins TRBV9 and TRBJ2-2; TRBD1 matches 7 bases. The trim removed 0 bases at V and 4 bases at J, leaving 3 bases unmatched. The CDR3 has 15 amino acids. From germline, CDR1 is SGDLS and CDR2 YYNGEE. The CDR3 DNA, read in part, is TGTGCCAGCAGCGTAGGTGACAGGGCCACCGGGGAG. Amino acid sequence: CASSVGDRATGE. The CDR3, in full, reads CASSVGDRATGELFF.

Comments on this clone: The CDR3 is cut off 3 residues early in the read; its end comes from the germline J gene. The chain combines TRBV5-1 with TRBJ2-7; the match to TRBD1 covers 7 bases. The length of the CDR3 is 15 residues. Germline-derived CDR1 and CDR2 are SGHRS and YFSETQ. V lost 4 bases and J lost 2; bases outside the gene matches: 9. The CDR3 protein is CASSTTTGTTYEQYF. CDR3 DNA, as far as it was read: TGCGCCAGCAGCACAACGACAGGGACGACCTACGAG.

On this clone itself: The read gets to within 3 residues of the CDR3 end, and the germline J gene fills in the rest. The chain is built from TRBV2 and TRBJ2-5, with TRBD2 matching over 7 bases. CDR1 SNHLY and CDR2 FYNNEI come from the germline V gene. CDR3 size: 12 residues. Germline trimming cut 4 bases from V and 4 bases from J; bases unmatched to any gene: 0. The sequenced CDR3 bases are TGTGCCAGCAGTGGGGGGGGAGAGACC. The encoded protein is CASSGGGET. The complete CDR3 protein is CASSGGGETQYF.

With respect to this clone: The CDR3 extends 3 residues past the end of the read, so its final part is completed from the germline J gene. This rearrangement joins TRBV20-1 to TRBJ1-4; D possibly corresponds to TRBD1 (5 bases). Germline CDR1 is DFQATT and CDR2 is SNEGSKA (reference sequence). Trimming stripped 6 bases from V and 7 bases from J, with 15 bases between. The CDR3 is 13 residues long. The CDR3 reads CSAQDSRSEKLFF. CDR3 DNA, as far as it was read: TGCAGTGCCCAAGACAGCCGAAGTGAAAAA.

In the case of this clone: The read ends 3 residues shy of where the CDR3 ends; the end is completed using the germline J gene. V usage is TRBV5-4 and J usage is TRBJ1-2; TRBD1 agrees at 11 bases. Germline loops: CDR1 SGHNT, CDR2 YYREEE (reference sequence). V gave up 3 bases and J gave up 2 bases; unmatched junction bases: 3. The CDR3 totals 15 residues. CDR3 sequence reads: CASSSGTGGNYGYTF. CDR3 bases read: TGTGCCAGCAGCTCCGGGACAGGGGGGAACTATGGC.

With respect to this clone: The read stops 3 residues short of the end of the CDR3; the missing end is completed from the germline J gene. The chain is built from TRBV10-3 and TRBJ1-1; D might be TRBD1 (6 bases). The CDR3 is 14 amino acids. Germline V gives CDR1 ENHRY, CDR2 SYGVKD. V was shortened by 2 bases and J by 2 bases, with 9 bases between the two germline ends. Here the CDR3 reads CAISEGRGNTEAFF. The sequenced CDR3 bases are TGTGCCATCAGTGAGGGCAGGGGAAACACTGAA.

On this clone itself: The read halts 3 residues ahead of the CDR3 end, with the missing end drawn from the germline J gene. The chain employs TRBV2 and TRBJ1-1; possible D gene TRBD1, 5 bases. The CDR3 contains 14 residues. CDR1 SNHLY and CDR2 FYNNEI come from the germline V gene. The V gene lost 5 bases and the J gene lost 2 bases, with 12 bases spanning the gap. CDR3 region: CASSPLGGNTEAFF. The part of the CDR3 DNA that was read is TGTGCCAGCAGTCCCCTGGGGGGAAACACTGAA.

Turning to this clone: The CDR3 is cut off 3 residues early in the read; its end comes from the germline J gene. V usage is TRBV7-3 and J usage is TRBJ2-1; TRBD2 matches at 8 bases. The CDR3 length is 15 residues. The V and J ends lost 4 bases and 7 bases, in that order; junction bases with no gene match: 9. CDR1 SGHTA and CDR2 FQGTGA come from the germline V gene. Incomplete CDR3 DNA: TGTGCCAGCAGCTGGGGCGGGGGGACTTTGAATGAG. As protein: CASSWGGGTLNE. The complete CDR3 sequence is CASSWGGGTLNEQFF.

As concerns this clone: The read is 3 residues too short to cover the CDR3 end, so that end is filled in from the germline J gene. V and J are TRBV19 and TRBJ2-6; TRBD2 might be the D (6 bases). CDR1 LNHDA and CDR2 SQIVND come from the germline V gene (reference sequence). CDR3 length equals 16 residues. The ends were cut back, 2 bases at V and 2 bases at J, with 10 bases in the middle. The CDR3 sequence: CASSIFGGAGANVLTF. The sequenced CDR3 bases are TGTGCCAGTAGTATATTCGGAGGGGCTGGGGCCAACGTC. The full variable domain, rest sourced from reference TRBV19 and TRBJ2-6, is DGGITQSPKYLFRKEGQNVTLSCEQNLNHDAMYWYRQDPGQGLRLIYYSQIVNDFQKGDIAEGYSVSREKKESFPLTVTSAQKNPTAFYLCASSIFGGAGANVLTFGAGSRLTVL.

As concerns this clone: The read comes to an end 3 residues before the CDR3 does, leaving the germline J gene to fill in the end. The V gene is TRBV28, the J gene TRBJ1-2; 9 bases are shared with TRBD1. The CDR3 contains 14 residues. Germline CDR1 is MDHEN and CDR2 is SYDVKM. Trimming removed 5 bases from V and 7 bases from J; junction bases left unmatched: 8. The chain's CDR3 is CASSQTGGVGGYTF. The sequenced part of the CDR3 DNA is TGTGCCAGCAGTCAAACAGGGGGCGTAGGTGGC.

Turning to this clone: The CDR3 end falls 3 residues outside the read, so it is completed with the germline J gene. V gene TRBV28 combines with J gene TRBJ2-1, with 13 bases aligning to TRBD2. The junction had 5 bases not matched to a gene; V was cut back by 6 bases and J by 0 bases. The CDR3 has 17 residues. Germline assignment: CDR1 MDHEN and CDR2 SYDVKM. CDR3 loop: CASSSLAGGRSYNEQFF. CDR3 DNA (partial): TGTGCCAGCAGCTCACTAGCGGGGGGGCGCTCCTACAATGAG.

As to this clone: The missing CDR3 end, 3 residues past where the read stops, is filled in from the germline J gene. The chain combines TRBV4-2 with TRBJ2-5, with 13 bases matching TRBD2. This CDR3 is built from 17 residues. Unmatched junction bases numbered 5, after V lost 0 bases and J lost 4 bases. Germline V lookup: CDR1 LGHNA, CDR2 YNFKEQ. The CDR3: CASSQDGGLAGPETQYF. The sequenced CDR3 bases are TGTGCCAGCAGCCAAGACGGGGGACTAGCGGGGCCAGAGACC.

About this clone itself: The read ends 3 residues shy of where the CDR3 ends; the end is completed using the germline J gene. The V and J genes are TRBV5-1 and TRBJ2-3; a possible D gene is TRBD1 (6 bases). CDR1 and CDR2 (germline): SGHRS, YFSETQ. Trimming took 4 bases from V and 4 from J, leaving 13 bases between them. The CDR3 runs 14 residues. The covered CDR3 bases are TGCGCCAGCAGCGCGTCAGGGGTGGCAGATACG. It yields the protein CASSASGVADT. The whole CDR3 sequence is CASSASGVADTQYF.

On this clone: The CDR3 goes on 3 residues after the read ends, and that part is filled in from the germline J gene. The chain carries TRBV27 and TRBJ2-5; 8 nucleotides agree with TRBD2. The germline V gene encodes CDR1 MNHEY and CDR2 SMNVEV (reference sequence). CDR3 length: 15 amino acids. Losses at the gene ends were 6 bases for V and 4 bases for J; bases not matched to a gene: 10. Partial CDR3 DNA: TGTGCCAGCAGACTAGGCAGCGGGGGAGGAGAGACC. Protein sequence: CASRLGSGGGET. The full-length CDR3 reads as CASRLGSGGGETQYF.

The sequenced part of the CDR3 DNA is TGTGCCAGCAGTTATACTAGCGGGGGTCTAAAAGGGACC. This gives the protein CASSYTSGGLKGT. The full CDR3 reads CASSYTSGGLKGTQYF. This chain connects TRBV6-2 or TRBV6-3 to TRBJ2-5, with TRBD2 matching over 11 bases. Read coverage stops 3 residues before the CDR3 terminus; the germline J gene supplies the remainder. V gave up 3 bases and J gave up 7 bases; unmatched junction bases: 10. This CDR3 region has 16 residues. CDR1 is MNHEY, CDR2 SVGEGT, per germline.

To note about this clone: The read comes to an end 3 residues before the CDR3 does, leaving the germline J gene to fill in the end. The chain has TRBV10-3 and TRBJ1-6, with unresolved D. V lost 6 bases and J lost 6, with 9 bases in between. The CDR3 is 13 residues long. The V gene's germline CDR1 is ENHRY and CDR2 SYGVKD. The CDR3 reads CAISRDTNSPLHF. The covered CDR3 bases are TGTGCCATCAGCAGAGACACTAATTCACCC.

CDR3 amino acids: CASSPLSQAYTDTQYF. The covered CDR3 bases are TGTGCCAGCTCACCATTGTCACAGGCCTACACAGATACG. The chain has TRBV18 and TRBJ2-3, with D possibly being TRBD1 (5 bases). Read sequence stops 3 residues before the CDR3 end, and the germline J gene provides the missing end. From germline, CDR1 is KGHSH and CDR2 LQKENI. The CDR3 runs 16 residues. V dropped 2 bases and J dropped 2 bases, with 14 bases sitting between them.

The CDR3 here is CASSKTAPGSSWDGNQPQHF. The CDR3 bases that were read are TGTGCCAGTAGTAAGACAGCCCCAGGGTCGTCCTGGGATGGCAATCAGCCC. The V call is TRBV19, the J call TRBJ1-5, with D tentatively TRBD1 (5 bases). The sequence runs out 3 residues before the end of the CDR3; the remainder is reconstructed from the germline J gene. V lost 4 bases and J 2 bases, leaving 27 bases between the germline ends. Germline loops: CDR1 LNHDA, CDR2 SQIVND (reference sequence). The length of the CDR3 is 20 residues. Together with reference TRBV19 and TRBJ1-5, the CDR3 gives the full variable domain: DGGITQSPKYLFRKEGQNVTLSCEQNLNHDAMYWYRQDPGQGLRLIYYSQIVNDFQKGDIAEGYSVSREKKESFPLTVTSAQKNPTAFYLCASSKTAPGSSWDGNQPQHFGDGTRLSIL.

Comments on this clone: The read ends 3 residues early relative to the CDR3; the germline J gene fills the gap. The J gene is TRBJ2-1, the V gene TRBV20-1; possible D gene TRBD1, 6 bases. Trimming removed 4 bases from V and 8 bases from J, with 21 bases in between. The CDR3 has 15 residues. Per germline, CDR1 DFQATT and CDR2 SNEGSKA (reference sequence). CDR3 DNA, as far as it was read: TGCAGTGCTATAAGACAGGCGGCCTCTTCCGATGAG. The encoded protein is CSAIRQAASSDE. The full CDR3 protein reads CSAIRQAASSDEQFF.

Remarks on this clone: The DNA ends 3 residues before the CDR3 does, and the rest of the CDR3 is filled in from the germline J gene. The chain couples TRBV11-2 to TRBJ2-7; a weak D match, TRBD2 (7 bases). This CDR3 region has 15 residues. The V and J ends lost 3 bases and 4 bases respectively, with 16 bases between them. Germline CDR1 reads SGHAT; CDR2 reads FQNNGV. The CDR3 bases that were read are TGTGCCAGCAGCTTCCACCCAAAGGGGGGGTACGAG. Translated: CASSFHPKGGYE. The full-length CDR3 reads as CASSFHPKGGYEQYF.